The 23 T cell receptor beta chains below all came from one sample that was sequenced in a study of PD-1 blockade in classical Hodgkin lymphoma. The time point is: cycle 4 day 1 (C4D1), after less than seven weeks of nivolumab. In every patient, relapse followed autologous stem cell transplantation, while exposure to brentuximab vedotin differed. The CD4+ T cells used were purified from thawed PBMCs through magnetic negative selection. Using immunoSEQ multiplex PCR, the repertoire was profiled, and TCRdb retains in-frame clones only, with some absent. The sample yields about 17,000 clones, around 72% seen once. The sample in question was CD4+ T cells from blood, obtained before the fourth cycle of nivolumab. The receptors originated from a human donor with classical Hodgkin lymphoma.

The genes are TRBV6-1 and TRBJ1-5; D is unresolved. Germline CDR1 and CDR2: MNHNS and SASEGT. CDR3 size: 13 residues. Trimming shortened V by 4 bases and J by 4 bases, and 8 bases separated the two germline ends. The CDR3 is CASSVTENQPQHF. CDR3 coding DNA: TGTGCCAGCAGTGTAACAGAGAATCAGCCCCAGCATTTT.

The gene calls are TRBV6-1 and TRBJ1-2; D unclear. Trimming cost V 3 bases and J 7 bases, with 18 bases left between them. Looked up from germline, CDR1 is MNHNS and CDR2 is SASEGT. The CDR3 is made up of 15 amino acids. The CDR3 loop reads CASSEKSIGFSGYTF. The DNA for the CDR3 is TGTGCCAGCAGTGAGAAGTCCATCGGATTTTCTGGCTACACCTTC.

The chain combines TRBV12-5 with TRBJ2-5; tentative D call: TRBD1 (6 bases). The ends were cut back, 7 bases at V and 1 base at J, with 13 bases in the middle. This CDR3 is built from 14 residues. CDR1 and CDR2 (germline): LGHNT, FRNRAP. Here the CDR3 DNA reads TGTGCTAGTGCCCTACAGGGTACCCAAGAGACCCAGTACTTC. Encoded protein: CASALQGTQETQYF.

This clone has only one observation. The chain is built from TRBV29-1 and TRBJ1-1; D perhaps matches TRBD1 (6 bases). The germline V gene has CDR1 SQVTM and CDR2 ANQGSEA. Trimming pared 4 bases from V and 4 bases from J, leaving 16 bases between. The CDR3 sequence is 14 residues long. The CDR3 nucleotides are TGCAGCGTTGCCTTGGCTCAGGGGTCCACTGAAGCTTTCTTT. It specifies CSVALAQGSTEAFF.

The chain is built from TRBV28 and TRBJ1-5; 7 bases fit TRBD1. Germline V CDR1 and CDR2: MDHEN, SYDVKM. The V segment lost 9 bases and the J segment 0 bases; nucleotides outside the gene matches: 11. CDR3 length equals 16 residues. This CDR3 is CASLVTGAYSNQPQHF. The CDR3 DNA is TGTGCCAGTTTGGTAACAGGGGCATATAGCAATCAGCCCCAGCATTTT.

The CDR3 protein is CATSSTNTGELFF. In DNA form, the CDR3 reads TGTGCCACCAGTAGCACGAACACCGGGGAGCTGTTTTTT. This sequence joins TRBV15 and TRBJ2-2; D not resolved. This CDR3 is built from 13 residues. Germline V gene sequence: CDR1 LNHNV, CDR2 YYDKDF (reference sequence). V was cut by 6 bases and J by 0 bases, with 5 bases left in between.

The chain is built from TRBV9 and TRBJ1-2; a possible D gene is TRBD1 (6 bases). The CDR3 loop spans 13 amino acids. Germline assignment: CDR1 SGDLS and CDR2 YYNGEE. The germline V and J ends were trimmed by 2 bases and 7 bases, with 12 bases remaining between them. DNA for the CDR3: TGTGCCAGCAGCGTCGAGGGGGTCTCTGGCTACACCTTC. Protein sequence: CASSVEGVSGYTF.

V gene TRBV5-5 combines with J gene TRBJ2-1, with D possibly matching TRBD2 (6 bases). CDR3 length: 15 amino acids. Germline lookup yields CDR1 SGHKS and CDR2 YYEKEE (reference sequence). Trimming shortened V by 4 bases and J by 0 bases, and 11 bases separated the two germline ends. CDR3 in amino acids: CASSVGLLSYNEQFF. CDR3 DNA sequence: TGTGCCAGCAGCGTGGGACTCCTCTCCTACAATGAGCAGTTCTTC.

The chain links TRBV9 to TRBJ1-2; D is ambiguous. V was pared by 3 bases and J by 1 base, with 13 bases between. The CDR3 has 15 residues. The germline gives CDR1 SGDLS, CDR2 YYNGEE. The CDR3 DNA reads as TGTGCCAGCAGCGCCGAAGGACTGCTTAACTATGGCTACACCTTC. It encodes CASSAEGLLNYGYTF.

V gene TRBV18 combines with J gene TRBJ2-7; no clear D gene. The CDR3 contains 14 residues. The V end was cut by 0 bases, the J end by 2 bases, with 8 bases between. The germline V gene encodes CDR1 KGHSH and CDR2 LQKENI. The CDR3 loop reads CASSPPFAAYEQYF. CDR3 DNA sequence: TGTGCCAGCTCACCACCGTTTGCAGCCTACGAGCAGTACTTC.

The genes are TRBV25-1 and TRBJ2-1; 16 nucleotides match TRBD2. The CDR3 contains 13 residues. With 6 bases clipped from V and 10 bases from J, the junction kept 0 bases outside the gene matches. CDR1 is MGHDK, CDR2 SYGVNS, per germline. DNA of the CDR3: TGTGCCAGCAGGGGACTAGCGGGAGGGGAGCAGTTCTTC. Amino acid sequence: CASRGLAGGEQFF.

The rearrangement links TRBV23-1 to TRBJ2-5; a possible D gene is TRBD1 (5 bases). TRBV23-1 is placed among ORFs of uncertain function. Trimming cost V 2 bases and J 5 bases, with 27 bases left between them. The CDR3 runs 19 residues. The DNA of the CDR3 is TGCGCCAGCAGTCAAGGGTGGGCAGGTGTGCCTAAGGGGCTCGAGACCCAGTACTTC. Protein sequence: CASSQGWAGVPKGLETQYF.

This clone has only one observation. J is TRBJ1-3 and V is TRBV29-1; D is unclear. V lost 4 bases, J lost 6 bases, and 13 bases lay in between. There are 13 residues in the CDR3. CDR1 and CDR2 (germline): SQVTM, ANQGSEA. This CDR3 is CSVGSWEENTIYF. Written as DNA, the CDR3 is TGCAGCGTTGGGTCATGGGAAGAAAACACCATATATTTT.

The chain recombines TRBV28 with TRBJ2-6, with 10 positions matching TRBD1. The CDR3 spans 16 residues. With 6 bases clipped from V and 4 bases from J, the junction kept 6 bases outside the gene matches. Germline CDR1 and CDR2: MDHEN and SYDVKM. The CDR3 region is CASRHDRGQGANVLTF. DNA of the CDR3: TGTGCCAGCAGACACGACAGGGGGCAAGGGGCCAACGTCCTGACTTTC.

This clone is a singleton in its sample. This chain uses TRBV2 with TRBJ2-6; 8 positions agree with TRBD1. The germline V gene encodes CDR1 SNHLY and CDR2 FYNNEI. This CDR3 region has 15 residues. J was trimmed by 2 bases and V by 6 bases; bases with no gene match: 3. This CDR3 reads CASRSDRAGANVLTF. The CDR3 nucleotides read TGTGCCAGCAGGTCGGACAGGGCTGGGGCCAACGTCCTGACTTTC.

This chain uses TRBV6-5 with TRBJ1-2; no firm D call. V shed 8 bases and J shed 2 bases, with 6 bases lying between them. Germline assignment: CDR1 MNHEY and CDR2 SVGAGI. This CDR3 spans 11 amino acids. The CDR3 sequence: CASARNYGYTF. The CDR3 DNA sequence: TGTGCCAGCGCCAGAAACTATGGCTACACCTTC.

The V gene is TRBV7-2, the J gene TRBJ1-1; D possibly corresponds to TRBD1 (6 bases). The CDR3 runs 12 residues. V dropped 5 bases and J dropped 4 bases, with 8 bases sitting between them. Germline V gene lookup returns CDR1 SGHTA and CDR2 FQGNSA. CDR3 sequence (DNA): TGTGCCAGCAGCCGAGGGGGCACTGAAGCTTTCTTT. Translating gives CASSRGGTEAFF.

The rearrangement links TRBV4-1 to TRBJ2-1, with 8 nucleotides matching TRBD2. CDR1 is MGHRA, CDR2 YSYEKL, per germline. With 9 bases clipped from V and 3 bases from J, the junction kept 10 bases outside the gene matches. The CDR3 is made up of 15 amino acids. This chain's CDR3 is CARDPEREFYNEQFF. CDR3 nucleotides: TGCGCCAGGGACCCAGAGCGGGAGTTCTACAATGAGCAGTTCTTC.

This chain uses TRBV9 with TRBJ2-1, with 11 bases identical to TRBD2. Germline values: CDR1 SGDLS, CDR2 YYNGEE. V lost 4 bases, J lost 0 bases, and 6 bases stayed unmatched. The CDR3 runs to 17 residues. CDR3 loop: CASSIRGTSGSYNEQFF. As DNA, the CDR3 is TGTGCCAGCAGCATACGAGGGACTAGCGGCTCCTACAATGAGCAGTTCTTC.

As concerns this clone: The same CDR3 arises from other DNA sequences in this sample as well. V and J are TRBV2 and TRBJ1-1, with unresolved D. CDR3 length equals 13 residues. V lost 6 bases, J lost 1 base, and 9 bases lay in between. CDR1 SNHLY and CDR2 FYNNEI come from the germline V gene. CDR3 region: CASSQDRNTEAFF. The CDR3 DNA reads as TGTGCCAGCAGCCAGGACCGGAACACTGAAGCTTTCTTT.

The gene calls are TRBV2 and TRBJ1-5; the D gene is possibly TRBD1 (5 bases). The germline V gene encodes CDR1 SNHLY and CDR2 FYNNEI. V lost 8 bases, J lost 0 bases, and 11 bases lay in between. The CDR3 consists of 14 residues. The CDR3 DNA reads as TGTGCCAGCGGCCGGGACTATAGCAATCAGCCCCAGCATTTT. Its protein is CASGRDYSNQPQHF.

J is TRBJ2-5 and V is TRBV19, with 11 nucleotides matching TRBD2. V shed 6 bases and J 5 bases; nucleotides not matched to a gene: 8. The CDR3 runs to 15 residues. Germline CDR1 and CDR2: LNHDA and SQIVND (reference sequence). The CDR3 loop reads CASSSSGRAWETQYF. The CDR3 bases are TGTGCCAGTAGCAGTAGCGGGAGGGCCTGGGAGACCCAGTACTTC.

The rearrangement uses TRBV11-2 and TRBJ2-1, with TRBD2 as a possible D gene (6 bases). The CDR3 runs 18 residues. The germline V gene encodes CDR1 SGHAT and CDR2 FQNNGV. Trimming left V 2 bases short and J 3 bases short, with 20 bases between. The CDR3 DNA reads TGTGCCAGCAGCTTAATCAATAGGAGGGTGCGGGACTACAATGAGCAGTTCTTC. The encoded protein is CASSLINRRVRDYNEQFF.